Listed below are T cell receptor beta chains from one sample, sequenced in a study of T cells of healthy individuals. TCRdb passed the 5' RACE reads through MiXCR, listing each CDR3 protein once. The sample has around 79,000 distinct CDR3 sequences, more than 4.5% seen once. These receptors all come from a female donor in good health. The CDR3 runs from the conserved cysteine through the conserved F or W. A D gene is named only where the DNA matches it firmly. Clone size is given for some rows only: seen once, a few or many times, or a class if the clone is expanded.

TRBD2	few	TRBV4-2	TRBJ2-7	TGTGCCAGCAGCAAAAGGACCCCGGAGCACGGACTAGCTAACTCCTACGAGCAGTACTTC	CASSKRTPEHGLANSYEQYF
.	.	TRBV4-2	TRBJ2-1	TGTGCCAGCAGCCAAGGTTATATGGGGCAGTTCTTC	CASSQGYMGQFF
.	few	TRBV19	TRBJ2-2	TGTGCCAGTAGCTTATATCAGGGCCCCGCGAACACCGGGGAGCTGTTTTTT	CASSLYQGPANTGELFF
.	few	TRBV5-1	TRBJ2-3	TGCGCCAGCAGCTTGCGGGGAGCGGGCACAGATACGCAGTATTTT	CASSLRGAGTDTQYF
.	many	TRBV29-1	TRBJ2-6	TGCAGCGTTGAACAATCTGGGGCCAACGTCCTGACTTTC	CSVEQSGANVLTF
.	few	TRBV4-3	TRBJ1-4	TGCGCCAGCAGCCAAGAAAGGGGCCTCGAGCGTAATGATGAAAAACTGTTTTTT	CASSQERGLERNDEKLFF
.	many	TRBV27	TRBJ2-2	TGTGCCAGCAGTTTATTGGGGGACCACACCGGGGAGCTGTTTTTT	CASSLLGDHTGELFF
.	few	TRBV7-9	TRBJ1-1	TGTGCCAGCAGCTTAGTCGGCCAGGCCGGGGCGAGGGAAGCTTTCTTT	CASSLVGQAGAREAFF
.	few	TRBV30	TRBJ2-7	TGTGCCTGGAGTGTACTGTACGAGCAGTACTTC	CAWSVLYEQYF
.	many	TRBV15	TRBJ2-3	TGTGCCACCAGCAAAAGGAAGGAGGCAGATACGCAGTATTTT	CATSKRKEADTQYF
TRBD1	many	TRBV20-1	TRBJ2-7	TGCAGTGCTCCTCTGACAGGGGTCTACGAGCAGTACTTC	CSAPLTGVYEQYF
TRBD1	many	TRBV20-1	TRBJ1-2	TGCAGTGCTAGTATGACAGGGAACTATGGCTACACCTTC	CSASMTGNYGYTF
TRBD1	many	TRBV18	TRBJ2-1	TGTGCCAGCTCACCACTATCGCATGGACAGGGAGAGCAGTTCTTC	CASSPLSHGQGEQFF
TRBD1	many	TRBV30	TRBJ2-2	TGTGCCTGGAGTTATTTGGGACAGGGCTTCACCGGGGAGCTGTTTTTT	CAWSYLGQGFTGELFF
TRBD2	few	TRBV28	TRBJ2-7	TGTGCCAGCACTCTGGAGCTGGCTAGCGGGAGTTACGAGCAGTACTTC	CASTLELASGSYEQYF
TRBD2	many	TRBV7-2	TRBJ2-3	TGTGCCAGCAGCTTAGCGGGCGCTAGCGGGAAATCAGATACGCAGTATTTT	CASSLAGASGKSDTQYF
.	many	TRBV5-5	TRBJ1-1	TGTGCCAGCAGCTTGGGCGCGTTCAACAAAGAAGCTTTCTTT	CASSLGAFNKEAFF
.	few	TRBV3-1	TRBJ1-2	TGTGCCAGCAGCCAAGAGGGCTATGGCTACACCTTC	CASSQEGYGYTF
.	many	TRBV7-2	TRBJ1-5	TGTGCCAGCAGCTTAGAGGCCAGGGTCCCTATCAATCAGCCCCAGCATTTT	CASSLEARVPINQPQHF
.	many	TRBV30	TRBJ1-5	TGTGCCTGGAGTTCCGCCTTCAATCAGCCCCAGCATTTT	CAWSSAFNQPQHF
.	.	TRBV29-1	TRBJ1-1	TGCAGCGTCGCAGGGAACCTGAACACTGAAGCTTTCTTT	CSVAGNLNTEAFF
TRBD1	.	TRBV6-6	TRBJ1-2	TGTGCCAGCAGTTACTCCGGACAGGGGAACTATGGCTACACCTTC	CASSYSGQGNYGYTF
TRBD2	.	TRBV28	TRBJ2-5	TGTGCCAGCCGGTTTCAACGGGGGCTAGCGGGAGAGACCCAGTACTTC	CASRFQRGLAGETQYF
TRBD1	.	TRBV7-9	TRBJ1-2	TGTGCCAGCAGCGGAGGGACAGGATCCCACTATGGCTACACCTTC	CASSGGTGSHYGYTF
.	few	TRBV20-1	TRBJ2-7	TGCGGGGGGACCCAGGGGATTGAGCACGAGCAGTACTTC	CGGTQGIEHEQYF
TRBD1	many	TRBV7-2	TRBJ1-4	TGTGCCAGCAGCTTAGCCCCTCCAGGGGGTAGCGAAAAACTGTTTTTT	CASSLAPPGGSEKLFF
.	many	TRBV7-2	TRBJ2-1	TGTGCCAGCAGCTTAGGTGGGTACGATGAGCAGTTCTTC	CASSLGGYDEQFF
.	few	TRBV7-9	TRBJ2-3	TGTGCCACCTACGGAAGGAGCACAGATACGCAGTATTTT	CATYGRSTDTQYF
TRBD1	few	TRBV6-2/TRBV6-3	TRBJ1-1	TGTGCCAGCAGCCCTACCTACAGGGGGCGTACAATGAACACTGAAGCTTTCTTT	CASSPTYRGRTMNTEAFF
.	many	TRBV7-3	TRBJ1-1	TGTGCCAGCAGCGCGGGACCGATGAACACTGAAGCTTTCTTT	CASSAGPMNTEAFF
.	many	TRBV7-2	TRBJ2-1	TGTGCCAGCAGCTCCGGGACTTTTATCAGCTCCTACAATGAGCAGTTCTTC	CASSSGTFISSYNEQFF
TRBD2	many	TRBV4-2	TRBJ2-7	TGTGCCAGCAGCCAAGATCAACTAGCGGCTAGCTACGAGCAGTACTTC	CASSQDQLAASYEQYF
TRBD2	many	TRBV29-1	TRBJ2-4	TGCAGCGTGACATCGGGCGGGGGGTCCCTAGCCAAAAACATTCAGTACTTC	CSVTSGGGSLAKNIQYF
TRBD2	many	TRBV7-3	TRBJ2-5	TGTGCCAGCAGCTTAGCGGGAGGGCCTGGCCTTCAGACCCAGTACTTC	CASSLAGGPGLQTQYF
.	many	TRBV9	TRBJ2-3	TGTGCCAGCAGCCCGGAGGTTTCTAGCACAGATACGCAGTATTTT	CASSPEVSSTDTQYF
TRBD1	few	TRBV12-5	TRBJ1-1	TGTGCTAGTGATCAGGGGGCGCGCACTGAAGCTTTCTTT	CASDQGARTEAFF
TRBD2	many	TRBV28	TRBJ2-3	TGTGCCAGCACCAAGCTAGCGGGAGTTGCAGATACGCAGTATTTT	CASTKLAGVADTQYF
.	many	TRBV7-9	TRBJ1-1	TGTGCCAGCAGCTTAGCTGGCCAGAAGAACACTGAAGCTTTCTTT	CASSLAGQKNTEAFF
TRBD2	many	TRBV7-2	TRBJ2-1	TGTGCCAGCAGCCCGTTTAGCGGGAGCGTCAATGAGCAGTTCTTC	CASSPFSGSVNEQFF
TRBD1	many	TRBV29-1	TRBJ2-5	TGCAGCGCCAGGACAGGAATGGAGACCCAGTACTTC	CSARTGMETQYF
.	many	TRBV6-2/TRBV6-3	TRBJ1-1	TGTGCCAGCAGTTACTCCGGGGTGTACACTGAAGCTTTCTTT	CASSYSGVYTEAFF
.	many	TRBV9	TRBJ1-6	TGTGCCAGCAGCGATCGACAGAATTCACCCCTCCACTTT	CASSDRQNSPLHF
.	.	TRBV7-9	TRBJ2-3	TGTGCCAGCAGCTTAGAAGGCTCTAGCACAGATACGCAGTATTTT	CASSLEGSSTDTQYF
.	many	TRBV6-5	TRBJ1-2	TGTGCCAGCAGTTACTCCGGACAAGATGGCTACACCTTC	CASSYSGQDGYTF